These 20 T cell receptor beta chains share one sample of origin, sequenced in a study of blood T cells in healthy people across ages. Then a second PCR, running about 7 to 11 cycles, was carried out with a sample-barcoded 5' primer and a J-beta primer mix. From the 5' RACE reads, TCRdb called clonotypes with MiXCR, one entry per CDR3 protein. The top ten hold 17% of the sample, which has 850,000 or so distinct CDR3 sequences, roughly 26% seen once. Sequencing was carried out using blood. The source is a woman of 80 years or more in good health.

J is TRBJ2-5 and V is TRBV10-1, with D perhaps assigned TRBD1 or TRBD2 (5 bases each). Germline loops: CDR1 WNHNN, CDR2 SYGVQD (reference sequence). V shed 10 bases and J shed 2 bases, with 23 bases lying between them. CDR3 size: 16 residues. CDR3 nucleotides: TGCGCCATCAAAAGCGTAGAGGGGCAAGGGCAAGAGACCCAGTACTTC. It translates to CAIKSVEGQGQETQYF.

This chain connects TRBV18 to TRBJ1-2; D not certain. V gave up 4 bases and J gave up 13 bases, with 16 bases separating them. Germline values: CDR1 KGHSH, CDR2 LQKENI. There are 12 residues in the CDR3. CDR3: CASSLPTEPFTF. CDR3 bases: TGTGCCAGCTCACTCCCAACAGAGCCGTTCACCTTC.

The chain links TRBV10-3 to TRBJ2-3; D is possibly TRBD2 (6 bases). CDR1 and CDR2 (germline): ENHRY, SYGVKD. The ends were cut back, 5 bases at V and 3 bases at J, with 12 bases in the middle. This CDR3 spans 14 amino acids. The CDR3 here is CAISSGLGTDTQYF. The DNA of the CDR3 is TGTGCCATCAGTAGCGGGCTTGGAACAGATACGCAGTATTTT.

This clonotype was found many times. The chain uses TRBV5-1 and TRBJ1-5, with D unresolved. V lost 0 bases, J lost 6 bases, and 13 bases lay in between. This CDR3 has 15 residues. CDR1 is SGHRS, CDR2 YFSETQ, per germline. The CDR3 DNA reads TGCGCCAGCAGCTTGGTAGCAGGAGGCGGTCAGCCCCAGCATTTT. As protein: CASSLVAGGGQPQHF.

This clonotype was observed at least ten times. The chain employs TRBV28 and TRBJ1-2; 9 bases match TRBD1. V was clipped by 2 bases and J by 8 bases; unmatched bases: 9. The CDR3 covers 15 residues. Germline CDR1 MDHEN, CDR2 SYDVKM. CDR3 in amino acids: CASSLTRYRGRGYTF. CDR3 nucleotides: TGTGCCAGCAGTTTAACGCGGTACAGGGGGCGCGGCTACACCTTC.

J is TRBJ2-1 and V is TRBV2; TRBD2 aligns across 13 bases. Germline CDR1 SNHLY, CDR2 FYNNEI. This CDR3 is built from 18 residues. V gave up 4 bases and J gave up 0 bases; unmatched junction bases: 6. The CDR3 sequence: CASSGTSGRASSYNEQFF. DNA of the CDR3: TGTGCCAGCAGTGGTACTAGCGGGAGGGCCAGCTCCTACAATGAGCAGTTCTTC.

V usage is TRBV3-1 and J usage is TRBJ2-2, with TRBD2 matching 11 bases. From germline, CDR1 is LGHDT and CDR2 YNNKEL (reference sequence). V was pared by 4 bases and J by 4 bases, with 5 bases of the junction left unmatched. CDR3 length: 16 amino acids. The CDR3 loop reads CASSPSGGRFTGELFF. The CDR3, as DNA: TGTGCCAGCAGCCCTAGCGGGGGGCGTTTCACCGGGGAGCTGTTTTTT.

In its sample, this clonotype was seen a few times. The chain joins TRBV2 to TRBJ2-1, with TRBD1 identical over 7 bases. CDR1 SNHLY and CDR2 FYNNEI come from the germline V gene. V lost 5 bases and J lost 6; bases outside the gene matches: 10. The CDR3 consists of 15 residues. The CDR3 reads CASSSQGTVSNEQFF. CDR3 nucleotide sequence: TGTGCCAGCAGTTCACAGGGGACAGTTTCCAATGAGCAGTTCTTC.

This clonotype came up many times. The chain joins TRBV4-3 to TRBJ1-2; a possible D gene is TRBD1 (6 bases). This CDR3 has 15 amino acids. Trimming pared 0 bases from V and 4 bases from J, leaving 12 bases between. CDR1 is LGHNA and CDR2 is YSLEER in the germline V gene. The CDR3 reads CASSQDGGHRYGYTF. The CDR3 coding sequence is TGCGCCAGCAGCCAAGATGGGGGACACCGCTATGGCTACACCTTC.

Only a few counts were recorded for this clonotype. The chain carries TRBV7-7 and TRBJ2-2; D remains ambiguous. Germline loops: CDR1 SSHAT, CDR2 FNYEAQ (reference sequence). This CDR3 has 14 amino acids. CDR3 protein: CASSRASNTGELFF. The CDR3 DNA reads TGTGCTAGCTCCCGGGCCTCGAACACCGGGGAGCTGTTTTTT.

The rearrangement links TRBV24-1 to TRBJ2-1; TRBD2 matches at 10 bases. The CDR3 spans 16 residues. Germline V gives CDR1 KGHDR, CDR2 SFDVKD. The J segment lost 6 bases and the V segment lost 4 bases, leaving 8 bases of the junction unmatched. CDR3 amino acids: CATSDALAGVTNEQFF. In DNA form, the CDR3 reads TGTGCCACCAGTGACGCGCTAGCGGGGGTGACCAATGAGCAGTTCTTC.

The V gene is TRBV29-1, the J gene TRBJ2-3; 7 bases align to TRBD1. This CDR3 spans 13 amino acids. The germline V gene has CDR1 SQVTM and CDR2 ANQGSEA. V trimming: 6 bases; J trimming: 3 bases; junction bases outside the gene matches: 6. CDR3 bases: TGCAGCGTGAGACAGGGAAGTACAGATACGCAGTATTTT. It translates to CSVRQGSTDTQYF.

The chain uses TRBV20-1 and TRBJ2-2; D uncertain. Germline V gene sequence: CDR1 DFQATT, CDR2 SNEGSKA (reference sequence). Between the trimmed V and J ends, which lost 1 base and 2 bases, there was a span of 11 bases. The CDR3 length is 15 residues. CDR3 loop: CSARGPADNTGELFF. CDR3 nucleotide sequence: TGCAGTGCTAGAGGGCCGGCGGACAACACCGGGGAGCTGTTTTTT.

V usage is TRBV18 and J usage is TRBJ2-1; tentative D call: TRBD2 (7 bases). There are 14 residues in the CDR3. The germline V gene encodes CDR1 KGHSH and CDR2 LQKENI. Trimming removed 2 bases at V and 12 bases at J, with 17 bases between. This CDR3 reads CASSPGPGGEAQFF. The CDR3 coding sequence is TGTGCCAGCTCACCAGGCCCGGGGGGCGAGGCGCAGTTCTTC.

This clonotype came up many times. In DNA form, the CDR3 reads TGTGCCAGCCGCTCACGACTTGAGCAGTTCTTC. Translation: CASRSRLEQFF. The chain joins TRBV6-2 or TRBV6-3 to TRBJ2-1, with D uncertain. Germline loops: CDR1 MNHEY, CDR2 SVGEGT. The CDR3 spans 11 residues. V gave up 8 bases and J gave up 9 bases, with 11 bases separating them.

This clonotype was counted once. This may come from a read error, since a much larger clone is one base off. J is TRBJ1-2 and V is TRBV6-2 or TRBV6-3; TRBD1 matches 8 bases. CDR1 MNHEY and CDR2 SVGEGT come from the germline V gene. The J segment lost 6 bases and the V segment lost 5 bases, leaving 11 bases of the junction unmatched. The CDR3 is made up of 15 amino acids. This chain's CDR3 is CASSRRGQGIDGYTF. CDR3 in DNA: TGTGCCAGCAGTCGTCGTGGACAGGGCATAGATGGCTACACCTTC.

This clonotype was seen ten or more times. This chain links TRBV12-3 or TRBV12-4 with TRBJ1-2; no clear D gene. The CDR3 runs 15 residues. V was trimmed by 4 bases and J by 3 bases, leaving 15 bases between them. The DNA of the CDR3 is TGTGCCAGCAGTTCAATCCGGGCCATCCACTATGGCTACACCTTC. The encoded protein is CASSSIRAIHYGYTF.

Of note for this clonotype: One junction end does not reproduce the germline sequence, and a read error may be involved. The J gene is TRBJ1-1, the V gene TRBV20-1; weak D call: TRBD1 (6 bases). Germline V gene sequence: CDR1 DFQATT, CDR2 SNEGSKA (reference sequence). This CDR3 comprises 13 residues. CDR3 residues: CSARRDTNTEVFF. The CDR3 DNA follows: TGCAGTGCTAGGAGGGACACGAACACTGAAGTTTTCTTT.

A note on this clonotype: A much bigger clone sits one base away, suggesting this may be a read error. The chain carries TRBV2 and TRBJ2-1; D is ambiguous. V lost 4 bases and J 12 bases, leaving 10 bases between the germline ends. The CDR3 has 11 residues. Germline V gene sequence: CDR1 SNHLY, CDR2 FYNNEI. The CDR3 DNA reads as TGTGCCAGCAGTGTTTCCTATGGGCAGTTCTTC. It yields the protein CASSVSYGQFF.

This clonotype was recorded at least ten times. The CDR3 DNA reads as TGCGCCAGCAGCCACGGCAGAAGGTATTCACCCCTCCACTTT. Its translation: CASSHGRRYSPLHF. The V call is TRBV4-3, the J call TRBJ1-6; unclear D gene. Trimming left V 3 bases short and J 8 bases short, with 11 bases between. CDR1 and CDR2 from the germline V gene are LGHNA and YSLEER. The CDR3 spans 14 residues.